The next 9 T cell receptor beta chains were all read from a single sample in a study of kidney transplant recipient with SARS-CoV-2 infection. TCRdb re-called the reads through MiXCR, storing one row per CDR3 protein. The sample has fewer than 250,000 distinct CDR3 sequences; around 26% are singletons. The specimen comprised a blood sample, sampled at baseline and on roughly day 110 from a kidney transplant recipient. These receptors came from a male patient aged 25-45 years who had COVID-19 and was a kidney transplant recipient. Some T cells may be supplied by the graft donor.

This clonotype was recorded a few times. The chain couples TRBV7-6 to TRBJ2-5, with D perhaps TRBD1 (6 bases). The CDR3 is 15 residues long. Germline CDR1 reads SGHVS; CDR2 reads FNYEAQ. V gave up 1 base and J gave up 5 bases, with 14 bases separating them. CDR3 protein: CASSLGGFRGETQYF. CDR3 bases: TGTGCCAGCAGCTTAGGGGGATTTAGGGGGGAGACCCAGTACTTC.

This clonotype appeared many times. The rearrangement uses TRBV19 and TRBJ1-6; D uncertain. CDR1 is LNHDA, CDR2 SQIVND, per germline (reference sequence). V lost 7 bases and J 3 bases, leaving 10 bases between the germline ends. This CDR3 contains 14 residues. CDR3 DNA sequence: TGTGCCAGTAAGGACGTGGGCTATAATTCACCCCTCCACTTT. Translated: CASKDVGYNSPLHF.

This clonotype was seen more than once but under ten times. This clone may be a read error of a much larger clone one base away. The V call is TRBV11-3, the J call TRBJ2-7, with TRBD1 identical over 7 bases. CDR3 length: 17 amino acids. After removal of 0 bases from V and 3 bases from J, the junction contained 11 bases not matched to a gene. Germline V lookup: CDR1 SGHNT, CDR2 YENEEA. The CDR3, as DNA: TGTGCCAGCAGCTTAGACTCGACAGGGATAGGCTTCTACGAGCAGTACTTC. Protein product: CASSLDSTGIGFYEQYF. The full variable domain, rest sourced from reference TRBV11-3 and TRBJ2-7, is EAGVVQSPRYKIIEKKQPVAFWCNPISGHNTLYWYLQNLGQGPELLIRYENEEAVDDSQLPKDRFSAERLKGVDSTLKIQPAELGDSAVYLCASSLDSTGIGFYEQYFGPGTRLTVT.

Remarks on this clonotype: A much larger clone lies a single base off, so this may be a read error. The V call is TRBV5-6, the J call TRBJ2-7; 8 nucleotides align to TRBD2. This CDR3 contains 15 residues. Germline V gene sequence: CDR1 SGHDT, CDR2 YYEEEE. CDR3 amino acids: CASRSPSGRAYGQYF. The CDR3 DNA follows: TGTGCCAGCCGAAGCCCTTCCGGGAGGGCCTACGGGCAGTACTTC.

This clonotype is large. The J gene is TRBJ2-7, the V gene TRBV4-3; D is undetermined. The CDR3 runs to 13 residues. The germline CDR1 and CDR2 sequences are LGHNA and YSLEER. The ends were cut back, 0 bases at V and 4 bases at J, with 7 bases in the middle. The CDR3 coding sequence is TGCGCCAGCAGCCAAGAAAGGGATTACGAGCAGTACTTC. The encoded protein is CASSQERDYEQYF.

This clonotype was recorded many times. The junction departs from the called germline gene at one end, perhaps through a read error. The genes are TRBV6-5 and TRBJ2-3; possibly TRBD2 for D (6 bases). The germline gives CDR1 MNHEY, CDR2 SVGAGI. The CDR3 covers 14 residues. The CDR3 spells CASSRDFLLDTQYF. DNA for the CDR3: TGTGCCAGCAGCCGGGACTTCTTGTTGGATACGCAATATTTT.

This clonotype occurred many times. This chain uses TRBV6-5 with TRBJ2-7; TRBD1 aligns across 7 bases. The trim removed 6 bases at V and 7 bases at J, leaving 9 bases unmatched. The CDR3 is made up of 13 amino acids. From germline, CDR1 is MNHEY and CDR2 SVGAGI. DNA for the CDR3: TGTGCCAGCAGCAAAGACAGGGCGAGGGAGCAGTACTTC. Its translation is CASSKDRAREQYF.

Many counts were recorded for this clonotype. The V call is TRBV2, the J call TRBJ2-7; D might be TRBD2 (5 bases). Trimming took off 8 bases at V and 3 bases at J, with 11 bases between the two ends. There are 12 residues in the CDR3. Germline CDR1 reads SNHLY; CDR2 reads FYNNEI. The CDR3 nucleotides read TGTGCCAGCCGGGGAGCGAACTACGAGCAGTACTTC. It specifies CASRGANYEQYF.

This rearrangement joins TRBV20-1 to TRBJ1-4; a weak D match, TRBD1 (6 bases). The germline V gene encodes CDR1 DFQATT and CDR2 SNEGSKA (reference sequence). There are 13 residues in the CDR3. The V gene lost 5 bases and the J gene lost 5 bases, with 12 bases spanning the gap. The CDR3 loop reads CSAWDTRNEKLFF. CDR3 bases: TGCAGTGCTTGGGACACGCGGAATGAAAAACTGTTTTTT.